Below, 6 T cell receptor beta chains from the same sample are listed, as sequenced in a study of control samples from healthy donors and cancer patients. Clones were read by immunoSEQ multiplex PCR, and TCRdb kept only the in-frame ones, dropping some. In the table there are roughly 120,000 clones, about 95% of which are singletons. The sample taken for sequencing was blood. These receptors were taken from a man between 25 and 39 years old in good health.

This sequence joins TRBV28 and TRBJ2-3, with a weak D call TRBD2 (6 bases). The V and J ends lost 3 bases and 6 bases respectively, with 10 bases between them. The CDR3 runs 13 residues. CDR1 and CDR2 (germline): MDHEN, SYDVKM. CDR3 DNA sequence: TGTGCCAGCAGTTTTGGAGGAGGGGATACGCAGTATTTT. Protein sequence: CASSFGGGDTQYF.

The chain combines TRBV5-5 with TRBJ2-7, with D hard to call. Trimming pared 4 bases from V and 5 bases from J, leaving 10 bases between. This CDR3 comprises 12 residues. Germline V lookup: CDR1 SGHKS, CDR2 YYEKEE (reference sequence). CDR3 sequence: CASSLGSDEQYF. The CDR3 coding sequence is TGTGCCAGCAGCCTAGGTTCGGACGAGCAGTACTTC.

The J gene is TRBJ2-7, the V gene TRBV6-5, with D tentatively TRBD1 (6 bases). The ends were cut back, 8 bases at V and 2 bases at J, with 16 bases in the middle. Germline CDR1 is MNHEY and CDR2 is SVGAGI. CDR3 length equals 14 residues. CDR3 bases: TGTGCCAGCTCGCTGGGGGCCGGAACCTACGAGCAGTACTTC. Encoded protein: CASSLGAGTYEQYF.

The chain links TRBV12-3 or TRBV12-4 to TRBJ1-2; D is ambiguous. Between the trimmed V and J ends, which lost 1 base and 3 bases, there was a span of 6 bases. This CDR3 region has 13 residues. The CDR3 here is CASSLVADYGYTF. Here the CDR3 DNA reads TGTGCCAGCAGTTTAGTCGCCGACTATGGCTACACCTTC.

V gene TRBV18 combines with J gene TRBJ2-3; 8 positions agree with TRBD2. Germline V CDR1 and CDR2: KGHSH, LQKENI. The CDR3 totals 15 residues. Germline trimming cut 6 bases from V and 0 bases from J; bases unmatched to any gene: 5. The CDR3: CASSSGGASTDTQYF. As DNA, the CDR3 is TGTGCCAGCTCTTCCGGGGGGGCTAGCACAGATACGCAGTATTTT.

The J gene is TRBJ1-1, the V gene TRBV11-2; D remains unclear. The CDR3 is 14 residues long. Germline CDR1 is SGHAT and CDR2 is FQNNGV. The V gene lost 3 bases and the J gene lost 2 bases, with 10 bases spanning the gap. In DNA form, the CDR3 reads TGTGCCAGCAGCTTCACGATCCTTAACACTGAAGCTTTCTTT. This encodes CASSFTILNTEAFF.